One sample yielded the 25 T cell receptor beta chains listed below, sequenced in a study of blood T cell repertoires in COVID-19. The repertoire was sequenced with immunoSEQ multiplex PCR; TCRdb's copy has only in-frame clones and lacks some. The sample carries about 420,000 clones, about 90% recorded once. The specimen was peripheral blood. These receptors were taken from a man younger than 35 with COVID-19, enrolled during active disease.

The gene calls are TRBV6-5 and TRBJ1-6; the match to TRBD1 covers 8 bases. Germline V gene lookup returns CDR1 MNHEY and CDR2 SVGAGI. The CDR3 length is 14 residues. J was trimmed by 6 bases and V by 6 bases; bases with no gene match: 4. The CDR3 loop reads CASSRQGSNSPLHF. Written as DNA, the CDR3 is TGTGCCAGCAGCCGACAGGGGAGTAATTCACCCCTCCACTTT.

The chain is built from TRBV6-6 and TRBJ2-7; D is possibly TRBD1 (5 bases). CDR1 and CDR2 from the germline V gene are MNHNY and SVGAGI (reference sequence). The CDR3 has 12 residues. Trimming pared 6 bases from V and 6 bases from J, leaving 12 bases between. CDR3 coding DNA: TGTGCCAGCAGCAGGGTGCTGGGCGAGCAGTACTTC. Its protein product is CASSRVLGEQYF.

The V call is TRBV11-2, the J call TRBJ2-5, with 7 nucleotides matching TRBD2. The V gene end was trimmed by 2 bases and the J gene end by 0 bases; junction bases not matched to a gene: 3. Germline CDR1 SGHAT, CDR2 FQNNGV. The CDR3 covers 15 residues. CDR3 sequence: CASSLTSGDQETQYF. CDR3 nucleotide sequence: TGTGCCAGCAGCTTAACCAGCGGGGACCAAGAGACCCAGTACTTC.

The rearrangement joins TRBV11-2 to TRBJ2-2; D uncertain. The CDR3 length is 11 residues. V lost 5 bases, J lost 7 bases, and 5 bases lay in between. Germline V lookup: CDR1 SGHAT, CDR2 FQNNGV. CDR3 in amino acids: CASSVIGELFF. In DNA, the CDR3 is TGTGCCAGCAGCGTAATCGGGGAGCTGTTTTTT. Filled out from reference TRBV11-2 and TRBJ2-2, the complete variable domain reads EAGVAQSPRYKIIEKRQSVAFWCNPISGHATLYWYQQILGQGPKLLIQFQNNGVVDDSQLPKDRFSAERLKGVDSTLKIQPAKLEDSAVYLCASSVIGELFFGEGSRLTVL.

The chain carries TRBV2 and TRBJ2-7; no definite D call. V dropped 4 bases and J dropped 4 bases, with 8 bases sitting between them. Germline V lookup: CDR1 SNHLY, CDR2 FYNNEI. The CDR3 spans 12 residues. CDR3 in amino acids: CASSGLMYEQYF. The CDR3, as DNA: TGTGCCAGCAGTGGGCTCATGTACGAGCAGTACTTC.

This clone was seen a handful of times. The genes are TRBV12-3 or TRBV12-4 and TRBJ2-7, with TRBD2 as a possible D gene (5 bases). This CDR3 is 13 amino acids long. The V end lost 5 bases, the J end lost 7 bases, and 15 bases lay between the germline ends. The CDR3 here is CASSPGNQNEQYF. CDR3 nucleotides: TGTGCCAGCAGTCCCGGGAACCAGAATGAGCAGTACTTC.

The count of this clone is one. This chain connects TRBV6-1 to TRBJ1-5; D uncertain. This CDR3 is 15 amino acids long. Trimming took off 5 bases at V and 2 bases at J, with 13 bases between the two ends. Germline V gives CDR1 MNHNS, CDR2 SASEGT. The CDR3 region is CASSFLLGGNQPQHF. The CDR3 nucleotides are TGTGCCAGCAGTTTCCTCCTAGGTGGCAATCAGCCCCAGCATTTT.

The CDR3 nucleotides are TGCAGCGTTTCCCCTGGAGGCGGGGGAGAGACCCAGTACTTC. It yields the protein CSVSPGGGGETQYF. The chain couples TRBV29-1 to TRBJ2-5, with TRBD2 identical over 7 bases. V lost 5 bases to trimming and J lost 4 bases; unmatched junction nucleotides: 10. The CDR3 covers 14 residues. Germline V lookup: CDR1 SQVTM, CDR2 ANQGSEA.

This clone was counted a single time. The chain employs TRBV20-1 and TRBJ2-3, with D perhaps TRBD2 (7 bases). Germline CDR1 and CDR2: DFQATT and SNEGSKA (reference sequence). The CDR3 loop spans 13 amino acids. V lost 3 bases, J lost 6 bases, and 13 bases lay in between. The DNA for the CDR3 is TGCAGTGCTAGTCGGGGGGCGATCGATACGCAGTATTTT. Encoded protein: CSASRGAIDTQYF.

The genes are TRBV6-5 and TRBJ1-5; tentative D call: TRBD1 (6 bases). The germline CDR1 and CDR2 sequences are MNHEY and SVGAGI. V lost 6 bases to trimming and J lost 0 bases, with 12 bases between them. This CDR3 contains 15 residues. CDR3 residues: CASRVTGLSNQPQHF. The CDR3, as DNA: TGTGCCAGCAGAGTGACAGGCCTTAGCAATCAGCCCCAGCATTTT.

The chain couples TRBV2 to TRBJ1-1; 8 positions match TRBD1. Germline CDR1 and CDR2: SNHLY and FYNNEI. V was pared by 7 bases and J by 6 bases, with 10 bases of the junction left unmatched. CDR3 size: 14 residues. The CDR3 loop reads CASTKGQGAPEAFF. The CDR3 nucleotides read TGTGCCAGCACCAAAGGGCAGGGGGCACCTGAAGCTTTCTTT.

The chain uses TRBV4-1 and TRBJ2-1, with 15 bases lining up with TRBD2. CDR1 is MGHRA and CDR2 is YSYEKL in the germline V gene. V lost 4 bases, J lost 0 bases, and 7 bases stayed unmatched. The CDR3 sequence is 19 residues long. The CDR3 nucleotides are TGCGCCAGCAGCCCCGGAGGACTAGCGGGGGGGAGCTCCTACAATGAGCAGTTCTTC. Amino acids: CASSPGGLAGGSSYNEQFF.

This rearrangement joins TRBV7-9 to TRBJ1-3; D gene unclear. The length of the CDR3 is 10 residues. Germline V gene data show CDR1 as SEHNR and CDR2 as FQNEAQ (reference sequence). The V gene lost 9 bases and the J gene lost 4 bases, with 4 bases spanning the gap. This CDR3 reads CASLGNTIYF. CDR3 coding DNA: TGTGCCAGTCTAGGAAACACCATATATTTT.

V and J are TRBV5-1 and TRBJ1-6, with TRBD1 as a possible D gene (5 bases). The germline V and J ends were trimmed by 3 bases and 8 bases, with 6 bases remaining between them. Germline V lookup: CDR1 SGHRS, CDR2 YFSETQ. This CDR3 is 12 amino acids long. Here the CDR3 DNA reads TGCGCCAGCAGCTCGACAGATTCACCCCTCCACTTT. Amino acid sequence: CASSSTDSPLHF.

V usage is TRBV27 and J usage is TRBJ1-5, with 7 bases matching TRBD1. Germline V lookup: CDR1 MNHEY, CDR2 SMNVEV (reference sequence). The CDR3 has 14 residues. V was clipped by 5 bases and J by 7 bases; unmatched bases: 8. This chain's CDR3 is CASSPLTGRQPQHF. The DNA of the CDR3 is TGTGCCAGCAGTCCGTTGACAGGGCGGCAGCCCCAGCATTTT.

V usage is TRBV11-2 and J usage is TRBJ2-3; 10 nucleotides align to TRBD2. The V gene end was trimmed by 5 bases and the J gene end by 0 bases; junction bases not matched to a gene: 5. Germline loops: CDR1 SGHAT, CDR2 FQNNGV. The length of the CDR3 is 16 residues. The CDR3 nucleotides read TGTGCCAGCAGCCCTAGCGGGGGTCCTAGCACAGATACGCAGTATTTT. Its translation: CASSPSGGPSTDTQYF. The entire variable domain, with the rest obtained from reference TRBV11-2 and TRBJ2-3, is as follows: EAGVAQSPRYKIIEKRQSVAFWCNPISGHATLYWYQQILGQGPKLLIQFQNNGVVDDSQLPKDRFSAERLKGVDSTLKIQPAKLEDSAVYLCASSPSGGPSTDTQYFGPGTRLTVL.

This chain uses TRBV9 with TRBJ1-4, with 8 bases identical to TRBD1. Germline loops: CDR1 SGDLS, CDR2 YYNGEE. The CDR3 totals 15 residues. V gave up 0 bases and J gave up 6 bases; unmatched junction bases: 4. The CDR3 nucleotides are TGTGCCAGCAGCGTAGCGACAGGGGATGATGAAAAACTGTTTTTT. It codes for CASSVATGDDEKLFF. Full variable domain (outside the CDR3, taken from reference TRBV9 and TRBJ1-4): DSGVTQTPKHLITATGQRVTLRCSPRSGDLSVYWYQQSLDQGLQFLIQYYNGEERAKGNILERFSAQQFPDLHSELNLSSLELGDSALYFCASSVATGDDEKLFFGSGTQLSVL.

This clone was counted once. The chain carries TRBV3-1 (or the pseudogene TRBV3-2) and TRBJ1-6; 8 bases agree with TRBD1. The CDR3 loop spans 15 amino acids. Unmatched junction bases numbered 8, after V lost 6 bases and J lost 7 bases. Germline V gene sequence: CDR1 LGHDT, CDR2 YNNKEL (reference sequence). The CDR3 DNA sequence: TGTGCCAGCAGGTCGATCGGGACAGGCAATTCACCCCTCCACTTT. Protein product: CASRSIGTGNSPLHF.

The table lists this clone with a count of one. The rearrangement links TRBV10-1 to TRBJ1-4; a weak D match, TRBD1 (6 bases). The germline V gene encodes CDR1 WNHNN and CDR2 SYGVQD (reference sequence). V was cut by 4 bases and J by 5 bases, with 11 bases left in between. The CDR3 is 14 residues long. CDR3: CASSGGQRNEKLFF. The DNA of the CDR3 is TGCGCCAGCAGTGGGGGACAAAGAAATGAAAAACTGTTTTTT.

In the case of this clone: One end of the junction fails to match germline, which may point to a read error. Other DNA sequences in the sample encode the same CDR3. The rearrangement joins TRBV10-3 to TRBJ2-7, with 9 bases fitting TRBD2. There are 15 residues in the CDR3. Germline V lookup: CDR1 ENHRY, CDR2 SYGVKD. The CDR3 sequence is CAISEIAGATYEQYF. The CDR3 region has the DNA TGTGCCATTAGTGAAATAGCGGGAGCGACCTACGAGCAGTACTTC.

This chain connects TRBV3-1 (or the pseudogene TRBV3-2) to TRBJ2-1; 8 bases align to TRBD2. The CDR3 totals 14 residues. Unmatched junction bases numbered 7, after V lost 7 bases and J lost 5 bases. Germline V gene data show CDR1 as LGHDT and CDR2 as YNNKEL (reference sequence). The chain's CDR3 is CASKGGGRNNEQFF. CDR3 nucleotide sequence: TGTGCCAGCAAGGGCGGGGGGAGAAACAATGAGCAGTTCTTC.

The chain links TRBV12-3 or TRBV12-4 to TRBJ2-1; D is uncertain. V lost 1 base and J lost 6, with 4 bases in between. The CDR3 contains 12 residues. CDR3 bases: TGTGCCAGCAGTTTAGTCCTCAATGAGCAGTTCTTC. Translation gives CASSLVLNEQFF.

The chain is built from TRBV3-1 (or the pseudogene TRBV3-2) and TRBJ2-7; no clear D. The CDR3 is made up of 14 amino acids. Trimming took off 1 base at V and 1 base at J, with 8 bases between the two ends. Germline-derived CDR1 and CDR2 are LGHDT and YNNKEL (reference sequence). The CDR3 region is CASSQALESYEQYF. CDR3 nucleotide sequence: TGTGCCAGCAGCCAAGCTTTAGAGTCCTACGAGCAGTACTTC.

This chain joins TRBV6-5 and TRBJ2-5; 7 positions match TRBD1. This CDR3 is 13 amino acids long. CDR1 MNHEY and CDR2 SVGAGI come from the germline V gene. Trimming at V came to 7 bases and at J to 5 bases, leaving 7 bases not matched to a gene. CDR3 protein: CASKQGFGETQYF. CDR3 DNA sequence: TGTGCCAGCAAACAGGGGTTCGGGGAGACCCAGTACTTC.

This rearrangement joins TRBV10-1 to TRBJ2-3, with a weak D call TRBD2 (6 bases). Germline-derived CDR1 and CDR2 are WNHNN and SYGVQD (reference sequence). Between the trimmed V and J ends, which lost 6 bases and 6 bases, there was a span of 10 bases. CDR3 length equals 12 residues. The CDR3 nucleotides are TGCGCCAGCAGCCTCCGGGGGGATACGCAGTATTTT. Amino acids: CASSLRGDTQYF.